Below are 2 T cell receptor beta chains sequenced from a single sample in a study of shared clonotypes between healthy human individuals. Method: immunoSEQ multiplex PCR; TCRdb's copy keeps in-frame clones and lacks some. This sample carries some 1 million clones, around 74% of them seen once, and the ten largest clones take less than 1.5%. The sample taken for sequencing was memory CD4+ T cells sorted from blood. Noted subset: CD45RA-negative fraction. These receptors originate from a man aged 18 to 30 in good health.

V gene TRBV9 combines with J gene TRBJ1-4; 7 bases are a match to TRBD1. V shed 4 bases and J 0 bases; nucleotides not matched to a gene: 9. This CDR3 comprises 17 residues. The germline CDR1 and CDR2 sequences are SGDLS and YYNGEE. The CDR3 here is CASSPTGPYATNEKLFF. CDR3 nucleotide sequence: TGTGCCAGCAGCCCGACAGGGCCCTATGCAACTAATGAAAAACTGTTTTTT.

The chain joins TRBV6-5 to TRBJ1-6, with 7 bases matching TRBD1. Trimming at V came to 2 bases and at J to 10 bases, leaving 2 bases not matched to a gene. The V gene's germline CDR1 is MNHEY and CDR2 SVGAGI. The CDR3 has 13 amino acids. The chain's CDR3 is CASSYGDSSPLHF. CDR3 coding DNA: TGTGCCAGCAGTTACGGGGACAGCTCACCCCTCCACTTT.